This T cell receptor beta chain was identified during a study of CD8 T cells in ankylosing spondylitis. In germline, CDR1 is MNHEY, CDR2 SVGAGI. The CDR3 extends over 15 amino acids. Deletions cut 1 base from V and 4 bases from J, with 11 bases between. Study conclusions and caveats: Before this, some motif variants had been reported in reactive arthritis synovial fluid and blood. Characteristic, it appeared, of ankylosing spondylitis blood was a TCR beta motif of eight highly homologous variants.

In its sample, this clonotype was seen a few times. Its antigen is not known. The TCR beta libraries were generated through quantitative 5'-RACE incorporating molecular barcodes. TCRdb re-derived calls from the 5' RACE reads in MiXCR, one entry per CDR3 protein. The table shows 380,000 or so distinct CDR3 sequences, with roughly 20% occurring only once. Sequencing was performed on blood, either unsorted or a sorted T cell fraction (not recorded which). This receptor was obtained from a male donor with ankylosing spondylitis or in good health (not recorded which). This chain joins TRBV6-5 and TRBJ2-1; the D gene is possibly TRBD2 (6 bases). DNA of the CDR3: TGTGCCAGCAGTTACTGGGGAGGAAGTTACAATGAGCAGTTCTTC. Translation gives CASSYWGGSYNEQFF.